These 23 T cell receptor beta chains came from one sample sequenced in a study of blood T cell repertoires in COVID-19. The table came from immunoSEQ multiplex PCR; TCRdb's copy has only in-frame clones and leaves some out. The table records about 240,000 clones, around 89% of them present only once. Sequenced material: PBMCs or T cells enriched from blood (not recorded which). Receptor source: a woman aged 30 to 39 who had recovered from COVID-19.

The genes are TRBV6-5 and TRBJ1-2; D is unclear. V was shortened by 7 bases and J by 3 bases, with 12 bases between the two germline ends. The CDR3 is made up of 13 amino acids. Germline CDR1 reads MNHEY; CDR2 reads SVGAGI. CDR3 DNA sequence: TGTGCCAGCAAGAATCCCCAGGACTATGGCTACACCTTC. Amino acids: CASKNPQDYGYTF.

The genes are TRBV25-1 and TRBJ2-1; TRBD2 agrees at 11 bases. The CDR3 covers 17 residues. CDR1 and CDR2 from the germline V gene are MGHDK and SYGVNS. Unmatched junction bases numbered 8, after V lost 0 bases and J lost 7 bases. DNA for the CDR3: TGTGCCAGCAGTGAATATTGGGTAGCGGGAGGGAGGAATGAGCAGTTCTTC. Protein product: CASSEYWVAGGRNEQFF.

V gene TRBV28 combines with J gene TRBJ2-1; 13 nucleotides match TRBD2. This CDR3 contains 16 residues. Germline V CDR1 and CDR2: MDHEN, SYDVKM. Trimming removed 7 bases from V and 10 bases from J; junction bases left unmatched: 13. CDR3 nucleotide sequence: TGTGCCAGCACCCTAGGGGGGTGGACTAGCGGGAGCGAGCAGTTCTTC. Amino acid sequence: CASTLGGWTSGSEQFF.

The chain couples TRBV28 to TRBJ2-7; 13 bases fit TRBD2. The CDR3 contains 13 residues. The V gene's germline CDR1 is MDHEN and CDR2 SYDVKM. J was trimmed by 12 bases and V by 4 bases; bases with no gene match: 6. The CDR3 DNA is TGTGCCAGCAGTTCTGTGGGACTAGCGGGATTGTACTTC. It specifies CASSSVGLAGLYF.

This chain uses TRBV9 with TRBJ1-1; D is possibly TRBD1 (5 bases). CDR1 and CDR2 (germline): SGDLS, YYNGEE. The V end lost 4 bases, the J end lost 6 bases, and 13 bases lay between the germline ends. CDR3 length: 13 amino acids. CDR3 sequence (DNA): TGTGCCAGCAGCTTTGACAGCTTGTCTGAAGCTTTCTTT. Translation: CASSFDSLSEAFF. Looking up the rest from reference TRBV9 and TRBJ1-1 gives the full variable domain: DSGVTQTPKHLITATGQRVTLRCSPRSGDLSVYWYQQSLDQGLQFLIQYYNGEERAKGNILERFSAQQFPDLHSELNLSSLELGDSALYFCASSFDSLSEAFFGQGTRLTVV.

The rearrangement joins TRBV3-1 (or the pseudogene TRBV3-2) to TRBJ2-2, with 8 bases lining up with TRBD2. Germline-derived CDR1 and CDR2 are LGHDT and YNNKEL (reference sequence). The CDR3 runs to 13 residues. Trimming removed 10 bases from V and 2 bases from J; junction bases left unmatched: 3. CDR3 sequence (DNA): TGTGCCACCCGGGGGGGAAACACCGGGGAGCTGTTTTTT. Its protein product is CATRGGNTGELFF.

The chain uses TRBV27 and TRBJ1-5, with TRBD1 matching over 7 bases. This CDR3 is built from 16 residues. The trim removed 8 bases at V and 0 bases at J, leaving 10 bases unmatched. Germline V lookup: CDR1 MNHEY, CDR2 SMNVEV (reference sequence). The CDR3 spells CASAPRGGLSNQPQHF. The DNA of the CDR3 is TGTGCCAGCGCCCCCCGAGGGGGCCTTAGCAATCAGCCCCAGCATTTT.

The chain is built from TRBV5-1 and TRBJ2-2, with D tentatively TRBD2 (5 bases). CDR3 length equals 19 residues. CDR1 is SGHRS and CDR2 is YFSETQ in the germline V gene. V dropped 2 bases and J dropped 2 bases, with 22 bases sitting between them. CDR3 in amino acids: CASSFYPSLLGENTGELFF. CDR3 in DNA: TGCGCCAGCAGCTTTTATCCGTCGTTGCTCGGGGAAAACACCGGGGAGCTGTTTTTT.

The CDR3 sequence: CASSPGNEQGTYGYTF. CDR3 nucleotides: TGCGCCAGCAGCCCGGGGAACGAACAGGGAACCTATGGCTACACCTTC. The chain employs TRBV4-3 and TRBJ1-2, with D possibly TRBD1 on 6 matching bases. CDR3 length equals 16 residues. CDR1 and CDR2 (germline): LGHNA, YSLEER. Trimming stripped 4 bases from V and 4 bases from J, with 19 bases between.

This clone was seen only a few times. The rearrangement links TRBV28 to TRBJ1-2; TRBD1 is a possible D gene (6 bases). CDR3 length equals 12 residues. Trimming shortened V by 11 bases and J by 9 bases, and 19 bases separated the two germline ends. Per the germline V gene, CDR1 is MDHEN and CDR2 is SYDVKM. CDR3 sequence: CACEHLRGSYTF. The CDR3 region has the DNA TGTGCCTGCGAACATTTGAGGGGGAGCTACACCTTC.

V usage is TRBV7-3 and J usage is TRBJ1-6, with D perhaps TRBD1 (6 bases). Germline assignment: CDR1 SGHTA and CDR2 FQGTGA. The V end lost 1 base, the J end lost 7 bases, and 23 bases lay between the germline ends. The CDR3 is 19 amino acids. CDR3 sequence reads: CASSLRGPGAFEGNSPLHF. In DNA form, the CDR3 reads TGTGCCAGCAGCTTAAGGGGGCCTGGCGCCTTTGAAGGGAATTCACCCCTCCACTTT.

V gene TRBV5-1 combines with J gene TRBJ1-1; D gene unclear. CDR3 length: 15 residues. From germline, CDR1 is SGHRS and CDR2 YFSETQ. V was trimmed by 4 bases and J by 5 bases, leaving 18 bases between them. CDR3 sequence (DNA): TGCGCCAGCAGCCCTGACATGGCCCGGGATACTGAAGCTTTCTTT. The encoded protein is CASSPDMARDTEAFF.

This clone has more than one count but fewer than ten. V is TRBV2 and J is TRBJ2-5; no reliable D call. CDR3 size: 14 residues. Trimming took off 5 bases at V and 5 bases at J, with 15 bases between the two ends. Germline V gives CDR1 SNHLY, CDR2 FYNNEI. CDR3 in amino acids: CASSNYRLQETQYF. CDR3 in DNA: TGTGCCAGCAGTAACTACCGACTCCAGGAGACCCAGTACTTC.

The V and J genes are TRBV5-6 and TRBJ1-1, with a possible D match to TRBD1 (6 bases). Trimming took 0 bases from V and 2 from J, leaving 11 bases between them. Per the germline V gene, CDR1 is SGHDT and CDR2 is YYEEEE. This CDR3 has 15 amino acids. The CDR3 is CASSLEAGANTEAFF. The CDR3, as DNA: TGTGCCAGCAGCTTGGAGGCGGGGGCAAACACTGAAGCTTTCTTT.

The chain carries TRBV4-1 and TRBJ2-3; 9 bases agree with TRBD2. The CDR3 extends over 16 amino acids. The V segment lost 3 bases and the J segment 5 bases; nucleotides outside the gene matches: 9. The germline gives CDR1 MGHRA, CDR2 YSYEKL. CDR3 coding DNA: TGCGCCAGCAGCCAGGTCTTAGCGGGAGTTAAAGATACGCAGTATTTT. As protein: CASSQVLAGVKDTQYF.

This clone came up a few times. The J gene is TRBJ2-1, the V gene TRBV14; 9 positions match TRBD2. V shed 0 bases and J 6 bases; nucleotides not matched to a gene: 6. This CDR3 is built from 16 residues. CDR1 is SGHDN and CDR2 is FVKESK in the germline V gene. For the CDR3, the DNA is TGTGCCAGCAGCCAAGATAGGCGGGAGGGCCTCAATGAGCAGTTCTTC. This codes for CASSQDRREGLNEQFF.

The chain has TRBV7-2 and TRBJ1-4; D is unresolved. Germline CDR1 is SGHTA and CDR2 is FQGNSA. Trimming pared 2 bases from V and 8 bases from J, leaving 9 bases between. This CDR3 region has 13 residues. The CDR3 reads CASSLTLSEKLFF. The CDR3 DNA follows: TGTGCCAGCAGCTTAACTTTATCCGAAAAACTGTTTTTT. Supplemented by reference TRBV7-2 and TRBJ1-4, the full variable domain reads GAGVSQSPSNKVTEKGKDVELRCDPISGHTALYWYRQSLGQGLEFLIYFQGNSAPDKSGLPSDRFSAERTGGSVSTLTIQRTQQEDSAVYLCASSLTLSEKLFFGSGTQLSVL.

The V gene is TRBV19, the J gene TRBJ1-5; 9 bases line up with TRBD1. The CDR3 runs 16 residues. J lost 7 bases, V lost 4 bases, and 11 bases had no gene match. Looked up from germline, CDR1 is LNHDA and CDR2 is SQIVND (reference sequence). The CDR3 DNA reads TGTGCCAGTAGTAACCTACAGGGGGCTGTGGAACAGCCCCAGCATTTT. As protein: CASSNLQGAVEQPQHF.

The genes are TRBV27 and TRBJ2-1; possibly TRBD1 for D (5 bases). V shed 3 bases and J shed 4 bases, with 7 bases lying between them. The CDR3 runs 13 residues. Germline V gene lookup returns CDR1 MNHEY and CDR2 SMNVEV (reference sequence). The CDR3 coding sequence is TGTGCCAGCAGTTTTAACAGGTACAATGAGCAGTTCTTC. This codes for CASSFNRYNEQFF.

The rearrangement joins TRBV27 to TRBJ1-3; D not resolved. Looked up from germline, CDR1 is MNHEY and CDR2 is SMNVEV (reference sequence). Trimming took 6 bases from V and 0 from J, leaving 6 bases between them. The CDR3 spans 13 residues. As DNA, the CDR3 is TGTGCCAGCAGGAGAGCCTCTGGAAACACCATATATTTT. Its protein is CASRRASGNTIYF.

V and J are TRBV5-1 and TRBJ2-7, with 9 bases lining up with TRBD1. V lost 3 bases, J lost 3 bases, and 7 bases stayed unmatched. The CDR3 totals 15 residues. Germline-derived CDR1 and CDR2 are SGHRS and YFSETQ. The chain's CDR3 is CASSSAGTGLYEQYF. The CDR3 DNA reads TGCGCCAGCAGCTCAGCCGGGACAGGGCTCTACGAGCAGTACTTC.

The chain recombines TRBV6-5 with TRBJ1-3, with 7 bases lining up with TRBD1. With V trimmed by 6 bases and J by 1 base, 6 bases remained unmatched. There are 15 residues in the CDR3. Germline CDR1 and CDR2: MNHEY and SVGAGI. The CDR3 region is CASRVQGESGNTIYF. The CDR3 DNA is TGTGCCAGCAGAGTCCAGGGGGAATCTGGAAACACCATATATTTT.

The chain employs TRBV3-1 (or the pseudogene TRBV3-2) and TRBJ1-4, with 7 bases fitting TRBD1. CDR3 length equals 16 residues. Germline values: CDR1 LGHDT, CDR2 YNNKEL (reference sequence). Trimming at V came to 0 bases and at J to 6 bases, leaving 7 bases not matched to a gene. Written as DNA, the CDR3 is TGTGCCAGCAGCCAAGATCTGAGGCAGGGGGATGAAAAACTGTTTTTT. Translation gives CASSQDLRQGDEKLFF.